These 7 T cell receptor beta chains were sequenced from one sample in a study of cytomegalovirus exposure and HLA in healthy donors. The PCR was carried out with 60 Vbeta primers and 13 Jbeta primers. Profiled with immunoSEQ multiplex PCR; TCRdb holds only in-frame clones, not every one. The sample lists more than 80,000 clones, roughly 82% seen once, with roughly 1.6% in the top ten. Sequencing used PBMCs. Source of these receptors: a man aged 50 to 59 in good health and CMV-seronegative.

The chain recombines TRBV23-1 with TRBJ1-5, with D possibly TRBD1 on 6 matching bases. TRBV23-1 has ORF status, its function being uncertain. V was trimmed by 11 bases and J by 5 bases, leaving 22 bases between them. The CDR3 is made up of 15 amino acids. The CDR3 coding sequence is TGCGCCCCGCCCTTTAGGGCAGGGGATGATCAGCCCCAGCATTTT. It is translated as CAPPFRAGDDQPQHF.

The chain is built from TRBV11-2 and TRBJ1-1; D unresolved. The CDR3 runs to 14 residues. Trimming took 0 bases from V and 5 from J, leaving 10 bases between them. The germline gives CDR1 SGHAT, CDR2 FQNNGV. Here the CDR3 reads CASSLDVRRTEAFF. CDR3 nucleotide sequence: TGTGCCAGCAGCTTAGATGTAAGGCGGACTGAAGCTTTCTTT. The whole variable domain, filled in from reference TRBV11-2 and TRBJ1-1, reads EAGVAQSPRYKIIEKRQSVAFWCNPISGHATLYWYQQILGQGPKLLIQFQNNGVVDDSQLPKDRFSAERLKGVDSTLKIQPAKLEDSAVYLCASSLDVRRTEAFFGQGTRLTVV.

The V gene is TRBV29-1, the J gene TRBJ1-2, with D possibly TRBD1 on 5 matching bases. There are 14 residues in the CDR3. Germline V gene data show CDR1 as SQVTM and CDR2 as ANQGSEA. The V and J ends lost 1 base and 2 bases respectively, with 11 bases between them. CDR3 sequence: CSVEARTSNYGYTF. CDR3 DNA sequence: TGCAGCGTTGAAGCCAGGACATCCAACTATGGCTACACCTTC.

V is TRBV9 and J is TRBJ1-1, with D maybe TRBD1 (5 bases). The CDR3 sequence is 15 residues long. The germline V gene has CDR1 SGDLS and CDR2 YYNGEE. The germline V and J ends were trimmed by 1 base and 1 base, with 11 bases remaining between them. The CDR3: CASSVSAGSNTEAFF. The CDR3 DNA reads as TGTGCCAGCAGCGTATCTGCAGGGTCGAACACTGAAGCTTTCTTT.

J is TRBJ2-5 and V is TRBV9; 9 bases line up with TRBD1. The junction had 8 bases not matched to a gene; V was cut back by 0 bases and J by 5 bases. Germline assignment: CDR1 SGDLS and CDR2 YYNGEE. The CDR3 is 16 amino acids. DNA of the CDR3: TGTGCCAGCAGCGTAGCTATCGGACAGGGGTTTGAGACCCAGTACTTC. This gives the protein CASSVAIGQGFETQYF.

V gene TRBV4-1 combines with J gene TRBJ1-1; D is unclear. This CDR3 contains 13 residues. Trimming shortened V by 0 bases and J by 8 bases, and 10 bases separated the two germline ends. In germline, CDR1 is MGHRA, CDR2 YSYEKL. This CDR3 is CASSQENRREAFF. The CDR3 DNA sequence: TGCGCCAGCAGCCAAGAGAATAGGCGGGAAGCTTTCTTT.

This clone came up a few times. V usage is TRBV7-6 and J usage is TRBJ2-7; 11 bases fit TRBD2. V gave up 4 bases and J gave up 4 bases; unmatched junction bases: 9. The CDR3 is made up of 16 amino acids. CDR1 and CDR2 (germline): SGHVS, FNYEAQ. The CDR3 sequence: CASSSRLGTSGYEQYF. For the CDR3, the DNA is TGTGCCAGCAGCTCCCGGCTCGGGACTAGCGGTTACGAGCAGTACTTC.